The 6 T cell receptor beta chains in this list originate from one sample, sequenced in a study of Graves' ophthalmopathy and Graves' hyperthyroidism. For repertoire sequencing, the TCR beta CDR3 regions were amplified from RNA transcripts. The first-round RT-PCR employed HTBI primers together with the Qiagen OneStep RT-PCR kit. A multiplex PCR was then performed as the second round. MiXCR was run by TCRdb on the multiplex PCR reads, yielding one entry per CDR3 protein. Among 150,000 or so distinct CDR3 sequences, 30% to 45% were seen once, and the ten largest hold under 6.5%. Sequencing was done on a sample of peripheral blood. All receptors derive from a woman in her thirties or forties with Graves' ophthalmopathy.

This clonotype occurred many times. This rearrangement joins TRBV20-1 to TRBJ1-6; TRBD1 agrees at 7 bases. The V gene end was trimmed by 6 bases and the J gene end by 2 bases; junction bases not matched to a gene: 7. Germline CDR1 reads DFQATT; CDR2 reads SNEGSKA (reference sequence). This CDR3 is built from 15 residues. The CDR3: CSAVRQGTYNSPLHF. Here the CDR3 DNA reads TGCAGTGCCGTCCGACAGGGCACCTATAATTCACCCCTCCACTTT.

As DNA, the CDR3 is TGTGCCAGCAGTGAAAGGGCGGACCTACACTATGGCTACACCTTC. As protein: CASSERADLHYGYTF. The chain combines TRBV2 with TRBJ1-2; D remains ambiguous. Germline values: CDR1 SNHLY, CDR2 FYNNEI. CDR3 length equals 15 residues. With 2 bases removed from V and 3 bases from J, the gap between germline ends came to 13 bases.

The chain uses TRBV2 and TRBJ2-1, with a weak D call TRBD2 (6 bases). Trimming left V 8 bases short and J 5 bases short, with 19 bases between. The CDR3 loop spans 15 amino acids. Germline CDR1 reads SNHLY; CDR2 reads FYNNEI. The CDR3 region is CASSNGGVAHNEQFF. Here the CDR3 DNA reads TGTGCCAGCTCTAACGGCGGGGTTGCGCACAATGAGCAGTTCTTC.

There are many counts of this clonotype. V usage is TRBV2 and J usage is TRBJ1-1; D remains unclear. Germline CDR1 SNHLY, CDR2 FYNNEI. The CDR3 has 12 residues. V gave up 4 bases and J gave up 7 bases, with 10 bases separating them. The DNA of the CDR3 is TGTGCCAGCAGTGTTGGATCGGATGAAGCTTTCTTT. Encoded protein: CASSVGSDEAFF.

The CDR3 DNA reads as TGTGCCAGCAGTGTCCAGGGGGCGAATAATTCACCCCTCCACTTT. This translates into CASSVQGANNSPLHF. The rearrangement uses TRBV12-3 or TRBV12-4 and TRBJ1-6; 8 nucleotides line up with TRBD1. The CDR3 has 15 residues. Trimming at V came to 5 bases and at J to 5 bases, leaving 5 bases not matched to a gene.

This clonotype appeared many times. A much bigger clone sits one base away, suggesting this may be a read error. The rearrangement links TRBV30 to TRBJ2-2; D might be TRBD2 (6 bases). CDR1 is GTSNPN, CDR2 SVGIG, per germline (reference sequence). This CDR3 comprises 13 residues. CDR3 residues: CAWSSDLPGGLFF. The CDR3 nucleotides are TGTGCCTGGTCCTCGGACCTTCCCGGGGGGCTGTTTTTT.